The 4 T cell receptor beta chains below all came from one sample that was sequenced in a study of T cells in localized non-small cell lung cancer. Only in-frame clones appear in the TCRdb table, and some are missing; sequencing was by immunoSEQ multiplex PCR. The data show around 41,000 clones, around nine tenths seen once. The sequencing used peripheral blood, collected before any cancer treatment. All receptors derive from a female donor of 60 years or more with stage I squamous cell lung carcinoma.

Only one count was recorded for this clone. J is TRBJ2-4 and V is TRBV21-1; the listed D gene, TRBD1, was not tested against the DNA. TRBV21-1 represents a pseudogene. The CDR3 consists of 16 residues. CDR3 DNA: TGTGCCAGCAGTAGGTGGCTACAGCAAAGAAAAAACATTCAGTACTTC. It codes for CASSRWLQQRKNIQYF.

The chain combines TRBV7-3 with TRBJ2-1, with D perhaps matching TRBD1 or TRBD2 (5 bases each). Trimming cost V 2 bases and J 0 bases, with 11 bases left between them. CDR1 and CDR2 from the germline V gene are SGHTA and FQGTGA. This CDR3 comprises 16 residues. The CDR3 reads CASSLSPGTSYNEQFF. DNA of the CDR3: TGTGCCAGCAGCTTATCCCCCGGGACCTCCTACAATGAGCAGTTCTTC.

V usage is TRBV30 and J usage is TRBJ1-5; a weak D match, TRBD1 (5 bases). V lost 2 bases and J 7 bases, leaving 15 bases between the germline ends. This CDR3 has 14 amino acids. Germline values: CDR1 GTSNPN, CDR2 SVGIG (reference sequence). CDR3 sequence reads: CAWSLGGGSQPQHF. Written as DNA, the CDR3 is TGTGCCTGGAGTCTGGGCGGGGGTTCCCAGCCCCAGCATTTT. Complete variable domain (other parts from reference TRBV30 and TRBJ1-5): SQTIHQWPATLVQPVGSPLSLECTVEGTSNPNLYWYRQAAGRGLQLLFYSVGIGQISSEVPQNLSASRPQDRQFILSSKKLLLSDSGFYLCAWSLGGGSQPQHFGDGTRLSIL.

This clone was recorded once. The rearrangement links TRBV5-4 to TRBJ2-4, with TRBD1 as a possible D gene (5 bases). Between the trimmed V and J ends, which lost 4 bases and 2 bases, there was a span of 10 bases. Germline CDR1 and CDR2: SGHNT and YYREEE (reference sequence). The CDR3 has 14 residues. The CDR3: CASSLTGSKNIQYF. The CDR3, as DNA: TGTGCCAGCAGCCTAACAGGATCCAAAAACATTCAGTACTTC.